Below, 27 T cell receptor beta chains from the same sample are listed, as sequenced in a study of cytomegalovirus exposure and HLA in healthy donors. The PCR was carried out with 60 Vbeta primers and 13 Jbeta primers. Produced via immunoSEQ multiplex PCR; TCRdb's table is partial and in-frame only. The listing records 110,000 to 150,000 clones. Sequencing input: PBMCs. The receptors were sampled from a male donor in good health and CMV-seronegative.

The chain links TRBV5-4 to TRBJ2-5; D is possibly TRBD2 (6 bases). Trimming removed 4 bases from V and 1 base from J, with 11 bases in between. The CDR3 is 14 amino acids. Germline loops: CDR1 SGHNT, CDR2 YYREEE (reference sequence). The CDR3 bases are TGTGCCAGCAGCGCCGGGGGTGTCCAAGAGACCCAGTACTTC. Translating gives CASSAGGVQETQYF.

The J gene is TRBJ2-1, the V gene TRBV7-9; TRBD1 is a possible D gene (6 bases). Trimming took 5 bases from V and 3 from J, leaving 11 bases between them. Germline CDR1 and CDR2: SEHNR and FQNEAQ (reference sequence). This CDR3 spans 14 amino acids. The CDR3 DNA reads TGTGCCAGCAGCCCGGGACACCTCTACAATGAGCAGTTCTTC. Translating gives CASSPGHLYNEQFF.

The chain has TRBV7-8 and TRBJ2-7, with D perhaps TRBD2 (6 bases). V was pared by 6 bases and J by 1 base, with 13 bases between. Germline V gene sequence: CDR1 SGHVS, CDR2 FQNEAQ. CDR3 length equals 14 residues. The chain's CDR3 is CASSQGGASYEQYF. Here the CDR3 DNA reads TGTGCCAGCAGTCAGGGCGGGGCGTCCTACGAGCAGTACTTC.

The V gene is TRBV19, the J gene TRBJ2-1; 8 bases map to TRBD1. This CDR3 spans 15 amino acids. CDR1 LNHDA and CDR2 SQIVND come from the germline V gene (reference sequence). J lost 2 bases, V lost 4 bases, and 4 bases had no gene match. The CDR3 coding sequence is TGTGCCAGTAGTACGACAGGGGCCGCCTACAATGAGCAGTTCTTC. Residues: CASSTTGAAYNEQFF.

The chain is built from TRBV7-8 and TRBJ2-2; D is possibly TRBD2 (5 bases). The CDR3 is made up of 13 amino acids. Trimming stripped 5 bases from V and 9 bases from J, with 13 bases between. The germline CDR1 and CDR2 sequences are SGHVS and FQNEAQ. The CDR3 region is CASSLIRGRELFF. In DNA form, the CDR3 reads TGTGCCAGCAGCCTCATCCGGGGTAGGGAGCTGTTTTTT.

This chain joins TRBV2 and TRBJ2-5; possible D gene TRBD2, 5 bases. Looked up from germline, CDR1 is SNHLY and CDR2 is FYNNEI. Trimming removed 0 bases from V and 5 bases from J, with 19 bases in between. The CDR3 is 17 amino acids. The CDR3 DNA is TGTGCCAGCAGTGAAGCGCTTCGGGGAGCGGTCCTGGAGACCCAGTACTTC. As protein: CASSEALRGAVLETQYF.

The V call is TRBV4-1, the J call TRBJ2-3, with TRBD2 matching over 14 bases. V gave up 8 bases and J gave up 10 bases; unmatched junction bases: 8. The germline CDR1 and CDR2 sequences are MGHRA and YSYEKL. The CDR3 is 14 residues long. The CDR3 here is CASGTSGGLIAQYF. The DNA of the CDR3 is TGCGCCAGCGGGACTAGCGGGGGCCTCATAGCGCAGTATTTT.

This chain connects TRBV30 to TRBJ1-5; no definite D call. There are 11 residues in the CDR3. Per the germline V gene, CDR1 is GTSNPN and CDR2 is SVGIG (reference sequence). DNA for the CDR3: TGTGTAAGGAGGAGTAATCAGCCCCAGCATTTT. Translation: CVRRSNQPQHF.

V and J are TRBV11-2 and TRBJ1-3; 7 bases are shared with TRBD1. V was pared by 6 bases and J by 2 bases, with 19 bases of the junction left unmatched. The germline CDR1 and CDR2 sequences are SGHAT and FQNNGV. The CDR3 consists of 19 residues. In DNA form, the CDR3 reads TGTGCCAGCAGTTCTACCTTGACCCAGGGGGGAATTACTGGAAACACCATATATTTT. This codes for CASSSTLTQGGITGNTIYF.

This chain joins TRBV5-1 and TRBJ2-6; the D gene is possibly TRBD2 (6 bases). Germline assignment: CDR1 SGHRS and CDR2 YFSETQ. This CDR3 has 18 residues. V was pared by 0 bases and J by 0 bases, with 13 bases between. In DNA, the CDR3 is TGCGCCAGCAGCTTGGCCGGGACTTCGAGCTCTGGGGCCAACGTCCTGACTTTC. Translation: CASSLAGTSSSGANVLTF.

CDR3 coding DNA: TGCGCCAGCAGCCAAGATAAGTCGATCCGGAGTGGAAACACCATATATTTT. This gives the protein CASSQDKSIRSGNTIYF. This sequence joins TRBV4-3 and TRBJ1-3; D ambiguous. Germline V gene data show CDR1 as LGHNA and CDR2 as YSLEER. Trimming left V 0 bases short and J 3 bases short, with 15 bases between. This CDR3 region has 17 residues.

The chain uses TRBV7-6 and TRBJ2-3; 8 bases line up with TRBD1. Germline CDR1 is SGHVS and CDR2 is FNYEAQ. This CDR3 has 14 residues. V was clipped by 5 bases and J by 5 bases; unmatched bases: 6. The CDR3 DNA is TGTGCCAGCAGCCGGACAGGGAATGGAGATACGCAGTATTTT. As protein: CASSRTGNGDTQYF.

This chain joins TRBV5-1 and TRBJ1-1, with 10 bases identical to TRBD1. CDR1 and CDR2 from the germline V gene are SGHRS and YFSETQ. Unmatched junction bases numbered 17, after V lost 2 bases and J lost 7 bases. There are 18 residues in the CDR3. The CDR3 here is CASSFAETGGFGKYEAFF. DNA of the CDR3: TGCGCCAGCAGCTTCGCTGAGACAGGGGGCTTTGGAAAATATGAAGCTTTCTTT.

The rearrangement uses TRBV27 and TRBJ2-7, with D possibly being TRBD1 (7 bases). This CDR3 contains 15 residues. Germline V CDR1 and CDR2: MNHEY, SMNVEV (reference sequence). V was clipped by 2 bases and J by 2 bases, with 13 bases between them. The CDR3 DNA follows: TGTGCCAGCAGTTTAGGCGGGACAGTTCCCTACGAGCAGTACTTC. Its translation is CASSLGGTVPYEQYF.

The rearrangement joins TRBV6-5 to TRBJ1-1; tentative D call: TRBD1 (5 bases). The CDR3 totals 14 residues. The ends were cut back, 4 bases at V and 1 base at J, with 10 bases in the middle. Looked up from germline, CDR1 is MNHEY and CDR2 is SVGAGI. CDR3 in amino acids: CASSSRTGNTEAFF. The CDR3 nucleotides read TGTGCCAGCAGTTCCCGAACAGGGAACACTGAAGCTTTCTTT.

The rearrangement joins TRBV6-5 to TRBJ1-5; maybe TRBD1 (5 bases). The CDR3 extends over 14 amino acids. Germline CDR1 MNHEY, CDR2 SVGAGI. Trimming left V 6 bases short and J 4 bases short, with 13 bases between. The CDR3, as DNA: TGTGCCAGCAGCCGTACAGGAATAAATCAGCCCCAGCATTTT. It codes for CASSRTGINQPQHF.

The V call is TRBV19, the J call TRBJ2-6; 7 bases fit TRBD1. Trimming took 1 base from V and 3 from J; bases not matched to a gene: 6. Germline loops: CDR1 LNHDA, CDR2 SQIVND (reference sequence). CDR3 size: 17 residues. The CDR3 sequence is CASSIGRQGLGANVLTF. The CDR3 DNA is TGTGCCAGTAGTATAGGTAGACAGGGCCTTGGGGCCAACGTCCTGACTTTC.

The V and J genes are TRBV12-5 and TRBJ2-1; TRBD1 matches at 12 bases. Germline V gene data show CDR1 as LGHNT and CDR2 as FRNRAP. V shed 7 bases, J shed 0 bases, and the junction held 13 bases outside the gene matches. CDR3 length equals 19 residues. CDR3 loop: CASARTGTGGSRSYNEQFF. As DNA, the CDR3 is TGTGCTAGTGCTCGTACCGGGACAGGGGGCTCCCGCTCCTACAATGAGCAGTTCTTC.

The rearrangement joins TRBV6-1 to TRBJ2-7; 10 nucleotides line up with TRBD1. The junction had 8 bases not matched to a gene; V was cut back by 2 bases and J by 4 bases. This CDR3 contains 16 residues. From germline, CDR1 is MNHNS and CDR2 SASEGT. The CDR3 is CASSELSGQGRYEQYF. CDR3 nucleotides: TGTGCCAGCAGTGAACTCTCGGGACAGGGGAGGTACGAGCAGTACTTC.

On this clone: This sample also contains other DNA sequences that code for the same CDR3. V usage is TRBV5-1 and J usage is TRBJ1-1; D is undetermined. This CDR3 region has 14 residues. Trimming stripped 0 bases from V and 0 bases from J, with 6 bases between. Germline assignment: CDR1 SGHRS and CDR2 YFSETQ. CDR3 in DNA: TGCGCCAGCAGCTTGGTTGCAGTGAACACTGAAGCTTTCTTT. Residues: CASSLVAVNTEAFF.

The chain couples TRBV7-8 to TRBJ1-2; TRBD1 agrees at 7 bases. CDR3 size: 16 residues. From germline, CDR1 is SGHVS and CDR2 FQNEAQ. Trimming at V came to 7 bases and at J to 4 bases, leaving 15 bases not matched to a gene. The CDR3 protein is CASTLVGGVGLYGYTF. CDR3 in DNA: TGTGCCAGCACCCTAGTAGGGGGCGTGGGACTCTATGGCTACACCTTC.

This rearrangement joins TRBV6-1 to TRBJ2-7, with 10 bases matching TRBD1. V shed 7 bases and J 6 bases; nucleotides not matched to a gene: 12. There are 15 residues in the CDR3. Germline CDR1 is MNHNS and CDR2 is SASEGT. The CDR3 here is CASTFVSGTGVEQYF. CDR3 bases: TGTGCCAGCACCTTTGTTTCCGGGACAGGGGTCGAGCAGTACTTC.

The rearrangement links TRBV19 to TRBJ2-1; TRBD1 matches 9 bases. J gave up 8 bases and V 6 bases, and 11 bases lay outside the gene matches. Germline V gives CDR1 LNHDA, CDR2 SQIVND (reference sequence). The CDR3 extends over 15 amino acids. CDR3 sequence (DNA): TGTGCCAGTAGGCTACAGGGGGCAATGATCTATGAGCAGTTCTTC. This encodes CASRLQGAMIYEQFF.

The chain couples TRBV7-8 to TRBJ2-1; D possibly corresponds to TRBD1 (5 bases). V lost 0 bases and J 6 bases, leaving 6 bases between the germline ends. The CDR3 consists of 13 residues. From germline, CDR1 is SGHVS and CDR2 FQNEAQ. The DNA for the CDR3 is TGTGCCAGCAGCTTAGCCCAGGGCAATGAGCAGTTCTTC. As protein: CASSLAQGNEQFF.

The genes are TRBV19 and TRBJ1-1; 9 bases are a match to TRBD1. V trimming: 7 bases; J trimming: 5 bases; junction bases outside the gene matches: 11. Per germline, CDR1 LNHDA and CDR2 SQIVND (reference sequence). The CDR3 extends over 15 amino acids. The CDR3 nucleotides read TGTGCCAGTAAACTCACCGGACAGGGGAAAACTGAAGCTTTCTTT. Its translation is CASKLTGQGKTEAFF.

V is TRBV19 and J is TRBJ1-2; 7 positions match TRBD1. Germline V lookup: CDR1 LNHDA, CDR2 SQIVND (reference sequence). The V segment lost 2 bases and the J segment 6 bases; nucleotides outside the gene matches: 6. CDR3 size: 14 residues. The CDR3 spells CASSISRQGDGYTF. CDR3 sequence (DNA): TGTGCCAGTAGTATATCACGACAGGGAGATGGCTACACCTTC.

This chain links TRBV11-2 with TRBJ2-7, with TRBD1 identical over 12 bases. Trimming removed 6 bases from V and 6 bases from J; junction bases left unmatched: 9. The CDR3 has 15 residues. Germline CDR1 SGHAT, CDR2 FQNNGV. The CDR3 region is CASRQPGQGASEQYF. The DNA for the CDR3 is TGTGCCAGCAGGCAGCCGGGACAGGGGGCGAGCGAGCAGTACTTC.